A single sample is the source of the 14 T cell receptor beta chains below, sequenced in a study of blood T cell repertoires in COVID-19. The data were produced by immunoSEQ multiplex PCR, yet TCRdb's version contains in-frame clones alone and is incomplete. The sample includes some 200,000 clones, 87% of them seen just once. The source material was peripheral blood. Receptor source: a young woman who had recovered from COVID-19.

The gene calls are TRBV4-1 and TRBJ1-3; no clear D gene. V was shortened by 3 bases and J by 2 bases, with 8 bases between the two germline ends. In germline, CDR1 is MGHRA, CDR2 YSYEKL. The CDR3 has 14 amino acids. CDR3 nucleotides: TGCGCCAGCAGCCAGATGGAGCCTGGAAACACCATATATTTT. This encodes CASSQMEPGNTIYF.

The J gene is TRBJ2-7, the V gene TRBV9; D call uncertain. This CDR3 comprises 14 residues. Germline-derived CDR1 and CDR2 are SGDLS and YYNGEE. The V end was cut by 0 bases, the J end by 2 bases, with 9 bases between. CDR3 sequence: CASSVVDGAYEQYF. The CDR3 region has the DNA TGTGCCAGCAGCGTAGTCGACGGAGCCTACGAGCAGTACTTC.

This chain joins TRBV13 and TRBJ2-7; 9 bases agree with TRBD1. Trimming took 8 bases from V and 2 from J; bases not matched to a gene: 13. The CDR3 consists of 16 residues. Germline CDR1 and CDR2: PRHDT and FYEKMQ (reference sequence). DNA for the CDR3: TGTGCCAGCTCCCCCATGGCAGGGACAGGGCCCTACGAGCAGTACTTC. This codes for CASSPMAGTGPYEQYF.

The V gene is TRBV30, the J gene TRBJ1-3; no clear D. Germline V gene data show CDR1 as GTSNPN and CDR2 as SVGIG (reference sequence). The CDR3 totals 13 residues. Trimming shortened V by 2 bases and J by 4 bases, and 9 bases separated the two germline ends. For the CDR3, the DNA is TGTGCCTGGAGTCACGGGGAAGGAAACACCATATATTTT. This encodes CAWSHGEGNTIYF.

The rearrangement joins TRBV6-5 to TRBJ1-1; TRBD1 agrees at 7 bases. This CDR3 is 13 amino acids long. In germline, CDR1 is MNHEY, CDR2 SVGAGI. The ends lost 6 bases at V and 0 bases at J; junction bases unmatched: 1. The CDR3 is CASRGQLNTEAFF. CDR3 sequence (DNA): TGTGCCAGCAGGGGACAGCTGAACACTGAAGCTTTCTTT.

This clone has a handful of counts. The chain combines TRBV7-2 with TRBJ2-7; tentatively, D is TRBD2 (6 bases). Trimming cost V 1 base and J 7 bases, with 20 bases left between them. The length of the CDR3 is 16 residues. Germline CDR1 is SGHTA and CDR2 is FQGNSA. The CDR3, as DNA: TGTGCCAGCAGCTTAGGGACGGGGACTTCCCCCGGGGAGCAGTACTTC. This translates into CASSLGTGTSPGEQYF.

The chain is built from TRBV19 and TRBJ2-5; a weak D match, TRBD1 (6 bases). Trimming removed 3 bases from V and 4 bases from J, with 12 bases in between. The CDR3 runs to 14 residues. Germline CDR1 reads LNHDA; CDR2 reads SQIVND (reference sequence). CDR3 in DNA: TGTGCCAGTAGTATGTCAGGGGTCGTAGAGACCCAGTACTTC. Its protein is CASSMSGVVETQYF.

This clone was counted a single time. CDR3 bases: TGTGCCAGAAGCTTCGGGACTCCCAAAAACATTCAGTACTTC. Its translation is CARSFGTPKNIQYF. The chain couples TRBV5-3 to TRBJ2-4; tentative D call: TRBD2 (6 bases). TRBV5-3 is treated as an ORF (open reading frame) with a function not yet certain. The CDR3 contains 14 residues. V was pared by 2 bases and J by 2 bases, with 8 bases between.

V gene TRBV3-1 (or the pseudogene TRBV3-2) combines with J gene TRBJ2-3; D gene uncertain. The V gene lost 1 base and the J gene lost 12 bases, with 8 bases spanning the gap. The CDR3 loop spans 11 amino acids. CDR1 and CDR2 (germline): LGHDT, YNNKEL (reference sequence). CDR3 protein: CASSQGAGQYF. CDR3 bases: TGTGCCAGCAGCCAAGGGGCAGGTCAGTATTTT.

The rearrangement links TRBV7-9 to TRBJ2-3; TRBD1 is a possible D gene (5 bases). Germline V CDR1 and CDR2: SEHNR, FQNEAQ (reference sequence). This CDR3 region has 16 residues. The germline V and J ends were trimmed by 5 bases and 5 bases, with 20 bases remaining between them. This CDR3 is CASSDLGWRTRDTQYF. In DNA form, the CDR3 reads TGTGCCAGCAGCGACCTGGGCTGGCGGACAAGAGATACGCAGTATTTT.

J is TRBJ1-4 and V is TRBV7-2; 11 nucleotides line up with TRBD1. The CDR3 extends over 16 amino acids. CDR1 is SGHTA and CDR2 is FQGNSA in the germline V gene. Trimming removed 1 base from V and 6 bases from J; junction bases left unmatched: 4. The CDR3 is CASSLGDRGMDEKLFF. For the CDR3, the DNA is TGTGCCAGCAGCTTAGGGGACAGGGGGATGGATGAAAAACTGTTTTTT. Together with reference TRBV7-2 and TRBJ1-4, the CDR3 gives the full variable domain: GAGVSQSPSNKVTEKGKDVELRCDPISGHTALYWYRQSLGQGLEFLIYFQGNSAPDKSGLPSDRFSAERTGGSVSTLTIQRTQQEDSAVYLCASSLGDRGMDEKLFFGSGTQLSVL.

J is TRBJ2-3 and V is TRBV5-6; 7 bases align to TRBD2. CDR1 is SGHDT, CDR2 YYEEEE, per germline. The CDR3 covers 17 residues. V was pared by 1 base and J by 1 base, with 9 bases of the junction left unmatched. The DNA of the CDR3 is TGTGCCAGCAGCTTGTCGAATTTAGCGGGCCGCACAGATACGCAGTATTTT. This sequence encodes CASSLSNLAGRTDTQYF.

The chain has TRBV7-9 and TRBJ2-2; D remains ambiguous. Germline loops: CDR1 SEHNR, CDR2 FQNEAQ (reference sequence). The CDR3 totals 14 residues. V dropped 1 base and J dropped 5 bases, with 8 bases sitting between them. For the CDR3, the DNA is TGTGCCAGCAGCTTAGTTGCGGATACCGGGGAGCTGTTTTTT. Translating gives CASSLVADTGELFF.

The genes are TRBV6-5 and TRBJ1-2; D is possibly TRBD1 (5 bases). CDR3 length: 15 amino acids. V lost 6 bases, J lost 4 bases, and 18 bases lay in between. CDR1 and CDR2 (germline): MNHEY, SVGAGI. Written as DNA, the CDR3 is TGTGCCAGCAGAGTCCAATCACAGGCTTCCTATGGCTACACCTTC. It yields the protein CASRVQSQASYGYTF.